The rows below give T cell receptor beta chains drawn from one sample of a study of Graves' ophthalmopathy and Graves' hyperthyroidism. TCRdb used MiXCR to reprocess the multiplex PCR reads, holding one entry per CDR3 protein. Altogether approximately 150,000 distinct CDR3 sequences are present, 35% to 50% being singletons, with the ten largest covering nearly 9%. Sequencing was carried out using peripheral blood. These receptors were taken from a man aged 25-40 years with Graves' ophthalmopathy. Each CDR3 is given with its conserved first and last residue. Fields, in order: clone size, V gene, J gene, D gene, CDR3 DNA, CDR3 protein. The D gene is left open where the match is weak. The size of a clone is reported for some rows only, either as once, few or many, or as a class for expanded clones.

size: many
V: TRBV25-1
J: TRBJ2-2
D: TRBD2
DNA: TGTGCCAGCAGACCTCTGGAGGCTAGCGGACCCACCGGGGAGCTGTTTTTT
CDR3: CASRPLEASGPTGELFF

size: NA
V: TRBV28
J: TRBJ1-5
D: NA
DNA: TGTGCCAGCAGCTATCGGGGGGGACGCCGGCGCAATCAGCCCCAGCATTTT
CDR3: CASSYRGGRRRNQPQHF

size: many
V: TRBV28
J: TRBJ2-7
D: TRBD2
DNA: TGTGCCAGCAGTTTCCCTCTGGGAGGGTACGAGCAGTACTTC
CDR3: CASSFPLGGYEQYF

size: many
V: TRBV28
J: TRBJ2-7
D: TRBD2
DNA: TGTGCCAGCAGTCCCCTCGACGGGAGGGTCTACGAGCAGTACTTC
CDR3: CASSPLDGRVYEQYF

size: many
V: TRBV5-5
J: TRBJ2-2
D: TRBD2
DNA: TGTGCCAGCAGCACAGGACTAGCCCCGGAGGGGGAGCTGTTTTTT
CDR3: CASSTGLAPEGELFF

size: NA
V: TRBV27
J: TRBJ2-7
D: NA
DNA: TGTGCCAGCAGTTCTACCCCGGGGGAGTACGAGCAGTACTTC
CDR3: CASSSTPGEYEQYF

size: NA
V: TRBV6-1
J: TRBJ2-5
D: TRBD2
DNA: TGTGCCGCCCGACTAGCGGAGGCGGGGACCCAGTACTTC
CDR3: CAARLAEAGTQYF

size: NA
V: TRBV19
J: TRBJ2-7
D: NA
DNA: TGTGCCAGTAGTATTAACAACTACGAGCAGTACTTC
CDR3: CASSINNYEQYF

size: few
V: TRBV6-1
J: TRBJ2-5
D: TRBD2
DNA: TGTGCCAGCGCCCTGACTAGCTCTCAAGAGACCCAGTACTTC
CDR3: CASALTSSQETQYF

size: many
V: TRBV6-2/TRBV6-3
J: TRBJ2-2
D: NA
DNA: TGTGCCAGCACCTACAGCGGAAGGGGAACCGGGGAGCTGTTTTTT
CDR3: CASTYSGRGTGELFF

size: many
V: TRBV20-1
J: TRBJ2-2
D: TRBD2
DNA: TGCAGTGCTAGAGATGGAGCGGGAGGGGACACCGGGGAGCTGTTTTTT
CDR3: CSARDGAGGDTGELFF

size: NA
V: TRBV6-7
J: TRBJ2-7
D: TRBD2
DNA: TGTGCCAGCAGTTACCCGGCGGGGGGGGGAGAAGAGCAGTACTTC
CDR3: CASSYPAGGGEEQYF